This paragraph reports one T cell receptor beta chain. Its antigen remains unknown. This entry comes from a study of Graves' ophthalmopathy and Graves' hyperthyroidism. As the template, RNA transcripts were used to amplify TCR beta CDR3 regions. The first-round RT-PCR employed HTBI primers together with the Qiagen OneStep RT-PCR kit. A multiplex PCR was then performed as the second round. Each CDR3 protein is one row after TCRdb ran MiXCR on the multiplex PCR reads. The table has around 520,000 distinct CDR3 sequences, less than 45% seen once. Study-level findings and limits: Blood was where most expanded thyroid clonotypes above 0.001 frequency also turned up.

Sequenced sample: peripheral blood or thyroid tissue (not recorded which). The clonotype was recovered from an adult man with Graves' hyperthyroidism.

CDR3 coding DNA: TGTGCCAGCAGATCGGGACAGGGGGTGAACACTGAAGCTTTCTTT. Translating it yields CASRSGQGVNTEAFF. The chain couples TRBV12-3 or TRBV12-4 to TRBJ1-1; TRBD1 aligns across 11 bases. With V trimmed by 6 bases and J by 0 bases, 3 bases remained unmatched. The CDR3 has 15 amino acids.